This TCR beta chain comes out of a study of memory CD4+ T cells and cytomegalovirus serostatus. Single viable CD3+CD4+CD8-CD45RO+ cells were sorted as the memory CD4+ T cells. Between the trimmed V and J ends, which lost 2 bases and 8 bases, there was a span of 9 bases. The CDR3 extends over 12 amino acids. Germline lookup yields CDR1 MDHEN and CDR2 SYDVKM. Per the original methods: Out-of-frame sequences were removed, leaving 2 million to 2.5 million distinct TCRbeta sequences. The table came from immunoSEQ multiplex PCR; TCRdb's copy has only in-frame clones and leaves some out. That table is the source of V, J and clone size, and D and trimming were worked out from the DNA. The repertoire holds over 50,000 clones, with around 81% as singletons.

The receptor was isolated from an adult in good health and CMV-seronegative. The sample taken for sequencing was memory CD4+ T cells from blood. The V call is TRBV28, the J call TRBJ1-2; D is unclear. CDR3 DNA sequence: TGTGCCAGCAGTTTAACTAAGGGCGGCTACACCTTC. It is translated as CASSLTKGGYTF.